The 28 T cell receptor beta chains below were found in one sample sequenced in a study of shared clonotypes between healthy human individuals. Assay used: immunoSEQ multiplex PCR; TCRdb lists only in-frame clones, some missing. This table holds roughly 2.6 million clones, just over 90% found once. The source material was naive CD4+ T cells sorted from blood. Subset: CD45RA+ positively selected. All receptors come from a man between 18 and 29 years old in good health.

The chain links TRBV4-1 to TRBJ2-5; D call uncertain. The CDR3 contains 14 residues. Trimming pared 6 bases from V and 2 bases from J, leaving 13 bases between. Germline V lookup: CDR1 MGHRA, CDR2 YSYEKL. CDR3 in amino acids: CASSPGLPQETQYF. The CDR3, as DNA: TGCGCCAGCAGTCCGGGCCTGCCTCAAGAGACCCAGTACTTC.

For this clone: This CDR3 is also generated by other DNA sequences in the sample. The chain carries TRBV19 and TRBJ1-5; TRBD1 matches at 7 bases. Germline assignment: CDR1 LNHDA and CDR2 SQIVND (reference sequence). The length of the CDR3 is 15 residues. Germline trimming cut 4 bases from V and 0 bases from J; bases unmatched to any gene: 3. The CDR3 DNA reads TGTGCCAGTAGTACCACAGGGGATAGCAATCAGCCCCAGCATTTT. This translates into CASSTTGDSNQPQHF.

A remark on this clone: Other nucleotide sequences in the sample specify the same CDR3. V usage is TRBV7-2 and J usage is TRBJ2-7; D is undetermined. Germline V gives CDR1 SGHTA, CDR2 FQGNSA. The germline V and J ends were trimmed by 1 base and 2 bases, with 12 bases remaining between them. The CDR3 spans 15 residues. CDR3 sequence: CASSLVGTDPYEQYF. As DNA, the CDR3 is TGTGCCAGCAGCTTAGTTGGTACAGACCCCTACGAGCAGTACTTC.

This chain connects TRBV6-1 to TRBJ2-7; 12 nucleotides match TRBD1. Trimming at V came to 8 bases and at J to 0 bases, leaving 5 bases not matched to a gene. Germline CDR1 MNHNS, CDR2 SASEGT. CDR3 length: 15 amino acids. The CDR3 here is CASLRGQGASYEQYF. CDR3 nucleotides: TGTGCCAGCCTGCGGGGACAGGGGGCCTCCTACGAGCAGTACTTC.

This clone is a singleton in its sample. Other DNA sequences of this sample code for an identical CDR3. The J gene is TRBJ2-7, the V gene TRBV10-3; a weak D match, TRBD1 (7 bases). Between the trimmed V and J ends, which lost 10 bases and 1 base, there was a span of 11 bases. CDR1 ENHRY and CDR2 SYGVKD come from the germline V gene. The length of the CDR3 is 12 residues. The chain's CDR3 is CATSGGSYEQYF. Here the CDR3 DNA reads TGTGCCACTTCAGGGGGGTCCTACGAGCAGTACTTC.

For this clone: Distinct nucleotide sequences in the sample also encode this CDR3. This rearrangement joins TRBV6-6 to TRBJ2-3; D gene unclear. The CDR3 consists of 13 residues. Germline V gene lookup returns CDR1 MNHNY and CDR2 SVGAGI (reference sequence). The V gene lost 2 bases and the J gene lost 0 bases, with 3 bases spanning the gap. CDR3 nucleotide sequence: TGTGCCAGCAGTTACGGCAGCACAGATACGCAGTATTTT. Translating gives CASSYGSTDTQYF.

This clone was seen just once. The chain carries TRBV6-6 and TRBJ2-3; possibly TRBD2 for D (5 bases). Germline V lookup: CDR1 MNHNY, CDR2 SVGAGI (reference sequence). Trimming stripped 5 bases from V and 5 bases from J, with 14 bases between. CDR3 length: 14 amino acids. CDR3 sequence reads: CASSPGLTLDTQYF. The CDR3 DNA reads as TGTGCCAGCAGTCCCGGACTCACCTTAGATACGCAGTATTTT.

This chain links TRBV6-4 with TRBJ2-6; D might be TRBD2 (6 bases). In germline, CDR1 is MRHNA, CDR2 SNTAGT. The V end lost 4 bases, the J end lost 3 bases, and 13 bases lay between the germline ends. CDR3 length equals 16 residues. CDR3 DNA sequence: TGTGCCAGCAGTGTCGACTCGGGGGTTGGGGCCAACGTCCTGACTTTC. This translates into CASSVDSGVGANVLTF.

CDR3 DNA sequence: TGTGCCAGCAGTGAAGGCAGGTCCCCCGGCAATGAGCAGTTCTTC. This sequence encodes CASSEGRSPGNEQFF. The chain links TRBV6-4 to TRBJ2-1; D is unresolved. Germline values: CDR1 MRHNA, CDR2 SNTAGT. The CDR3 covers 15 residues. V lost 3 bases, J lost 6 bases, and 15 bases lay in between.

Concerning this clone: The germline gene is not matched at one end of the junction; a read error may be the cause. Other DNA sequences from this sample encode an identical CDR3 as well. The CDR3 sequence is CASISGQGYSPLHF. The CDR3 nucleotides read TGTGCCAGCATTTCCGGACAGGGTTATTCACCCCTCCACTTC. This rearrangement joins TRBV2 to TRBJ1-6; 8 bases are a match to TRBD1. The CDR3 spans 14 residues. CDR1 and CDR2 from the germline V gene are SNHLY and FYNNEI.

This chain uses TRBV6-6 with TRBJ2-2; D is perhaps TRBD1 (5 bases). Germline assignment: CDR1 MNHNY and CDR2 SVGAGI (reference sequence). The length of the CDR3 is 15 residues. Trimming removed 7 bases from V and 1 base from J, with 13 bases in between. The CDR3 region has the DNA TGTGCCAGCAACCCTCTGGGGCGGAACACCGGGGAGCTGTTTTTT. Translating gives CASNPLGRNTGELFF.

The chain employs TRBV10-2 and TRBJ2-2, with 14 bases fitting TRBD2. Per germline, CDR1 WSHSY and CDR2 SAAADI. The CDR3 is 14 amino acids. V shed 6 bases and J 6 bases; nucleotides not matched to a gene: 0. Here the CDR3 reads CASRTSGGAGELFF. CDR3 DNA: TGCGCCAGCAGGACTAGCGGGGGGGCCGGGGAGCTGTTTTTT.

The chain employs TRBV5-4 and TRBJ1-5; 8 bases are shared with TRBD1. V shed 4 bases and J 6 bases; nucleotides not matched to a gene: 9. This CDR3 region has 15 residues. The germline V gene encodes CDR1 SGHNT and CDR2 YYREEE (reference sequence). DNA for the CDR3: TGTGCCAGCAGCGGGGGACAGGATCGGTGTCAGCCCCAGCATTTT. Protein sequence: CASSGGQDRCQPQHF.

The chain links TRBV10-2 to TRBJ1-4; D gene unclear. Germline-derived CDR1 and CDR2 are WSHSY and SAAADI. The CDR3 has 14 amino acids. V lost 7 bases and J lost 8, with 17 bases in between. Here the CDR3 reads CASTGNLRGEKLFF. CDR3 DNA: TGCGCCAGCACCGGGAACCTTAGAGGGGAAAAACTGTTTTTT.

The rearrangement joins TRBV5-1 to TRBJ2-7, with TRBD1 matching over 9 bases. After removal of 4 bases from V and 4 bases from J, the junction contained 6 bases not matched to a gene. The germline V gene encodes CDR1 SGHRS and CDR2 YFSETQ. The CDR3 is made up of 14 amino acids. CDR3 sequence: CASSPDRGWYEQYF. CDR3 nucleotide sequence: TGCGCCAGCAGCCCGGACAGGGGATGGTACGAGCAGTACTTC.

The chain uses TRBV5-1 and TRBJ2-7, with TRBD2 matching 14 bases. Germline loops: CDR1 SGHRS, CDR2 YFSETQ. This CDR3 region has 18 residues. J was trimmed by 3 bases and V by 3 bases; bases with no gene match: 11. The CDR3 nucleotides are TGCGCCAGCAGCTCAACCGGGACTAGCGGGAGTACTTTCTACGAGCAGTACTTC. Its translation is CASSSTGTSGSTFYEQYF.

The rearrangement uses TRBV7-9 and TRBJ1-6; D not certain. CDR1 SEHNR and CDR2 FQNEAQ come from the germline V gene (reference sequence). The CDR3 contains 14 residues. Trimming took off 5 bases at V and 7 bases at J, with 12 bases between the two ends. The CDR3 nucleotides read TGTGCCAGCAGCCCATGGGCAGCGAATTCACCCCTCCACTTT. Translated, it gives CASSPWAANSPLHF.

The chain employs TRBV11-2 and TRBJ1-3, with D possibly matching TRBD1 (5 bases). V was shortened by 2 bases and J by 0 bases, with 11 bases between the two germline ends. Per germline, CDR1 SGHAT and CDR2 FQNNGV. The length of the CDR3 is 16 residues. CDR3 loop: CASSLTRENSGNTIYF. The CDR3, as DNA: TGTGCCAGCAGCTTAACCAGGGAGAACTCTGGAAACACCATATATTTT.

The table lists this clone with a few counts. Distinct nucleotide sequences in the sample also encode this CDR3. The V call is TRBV7-2, the J call TRBJ1-1, with a possible D match to TRBD1 (5 bases). The V and J ends lost 3 bases and 0 bases respectively, with 8 bases between them. The CDR3 loop spans 14 amino acids. The germline CDR1 and CDR2 sequences are SGHTA and FQGNSA. CDR3 nucleotides: TGTGCCAGCAGCTTCGGGACGGTGAACACTGAAGCTTTCTTT. Amino acids: CASSFGTVNTEAFF.

This clone was counted between two and nine times. The J gene is TRBJ1-6, the V gene TRBV19; D may be TRBD1 (5 bases). V was pared by 0 bases and J by 11 bases, with 14 bases between. In germline, CDR1 is LNHDA, CDR2 SQIVND (reference sequence). The CDR3 has 15 amino acids. In DNA form, the CDR3 reads TGTGCCAGTAGTATAGATCTAAGGACGGACACACCCCTCCACTTT. This sequence encodes CASSIDLRTDTPLHF.

V is TRBV29-1 and J is TRBJ2-5; the match to TRBD2 covers 11 bases. The V gene end was trimmed by 5 bases and the J gene end by 3 bases; junction bases not matched to a gene: 5. Per germline, CDR1 SQVTM and CDR2 ANQGSEA. The CDR3 totals 14 residues. The CDR3 DNA is TGCAGCGTTAGACTAGCGGGAAGGGAAGAGACCCAGTACTTC. The encoded protein is CSVRLAGREETQYF.

The chain combines TRBV11-2 with TRBJ1-1, with D maybe TRBD1 (6 bases). Germline lookup yields CDR1 SGHAT and CDR2 FQNNGV. Trimming took off 2 bases at V and 0 bases at J, with 19 bases between the two ends. This CDR3 is built from 18 residues. The CDR3 spells CASSLLSPRGSMNTEAFF. As DNA, the CDR3 is TGTGCCAGCAGCTTACTATCTCCCAGGGGAAGCATGAACACTGAAGCTTTCTTT.

The chain carries TRBV30 and TRBJ1-5; the D gene is possibly TRBD1 (5 bases). The CDR3 sequence is 13 residues long. CDR1 GTSNPN and CDR2 SVGIG come from the germline V gene (reference sequence). V was clipped by 1 base and J by 4 bases, with 8 bases between them. CDR3 in DNA: TGTGCCTGGAGTGGACAGAAGAATCAGCCCCAGCATTTT. Amino acids: CAWSGQKNQPQHF.

This clone was seen just once. V is TRBV5-6 and J is TRBJ1-2; 7 nucleotides line up with TRBD1. The CDR3 has 15 amino acids. V trimming: 0 bases; J trimming: 4 bases; junction bases outside the gene matches: 6. Germline lookup yields CDR1 SGHDT and CDR2 YYEEEE. CDR3 coding DNA: TGTGCCAGCAGCTTGGGGCAGGGGGGACCCTATGGCTACACCTTC. Translation gives CASSLGQGGPYGYTF.

V and J are TRBV21-1 and TRBJ1-5; whether TRBD1, the table's D call, matches the DNA was not checked. TRBV21-1 constitutes a pseudogene. The CDR3 is made up of 18 amino acids. The CDR3 here is CASSKTGQGANSNQPQHF. The CDR3 DNA sequence: TGTGCCAGCAGCAAGACGGGACAGGGGGCGAATAGCAATCAGCCCCAGCATTTT.

The V gene is TRBV28, the J gene TRBJ2-6; TRBD1 matches 10 bases. The germline V gene has CDR1 MDHEN and CDR2 SYDVKM. This CDR3 is built from 15 residues. This CDR3 is CTTGTGAAGANVLTF. For the CDR3, the DNA is TGTACGACCGGGACAGGGGCTGCTGGGGCCAACGTCCTGACTTTC.

Points on this clone: Additional DNA sequences in this sample encode the identical CDR3. The chain is built from TRBV9 and TRBJ2-5; D not resolved. The CDR3 is 14 amino acids. Germline CDR1 and CDR2: SGDLS and YYNGEE. V lost 0 bases, J lost 2 bases, and 8 bases lay in between. DNA for the CDR3: TGTGCCAGCAGCGTAGGGGTATCACAAGAGACCCAGTACTTC. Residues: CASSVGVSQETQYF.

On this clone itself: Other DNA variants within this sample encode the same CDR3. The chain is built from TRBV5-1 and TRBJ2-1, with D possibly matching TRBD1 (5 bases). The CDR3 totals 14 residues. Trimming stripped 0 bases from V and 1 base from J, with 5 bases between. Per the germline V gene, CDR1 is SGHRS and CDR2 is YFSETQ. The chain's CDR3 is CASSLAGSYNEQFF. The CDR3 DNA sequence: TGCGCCAGCAGCTTGGCAGGGTCCTACAATGAGCAGTTCTTC. The full variable domain, in which reference TRBV5-1 and TRBJ2-1 provide the parts outside the CDR3, is KAGVTQTPRYLIKTRGQQVTLSCSPISGHRSVSWYQQTPGQGLQFLFEYFSETQRNKGNFPGRFSGRQFSNSRSEMNVSTLELGDSALYLCASSLAGSYNEQFFGPGTRLTVL.